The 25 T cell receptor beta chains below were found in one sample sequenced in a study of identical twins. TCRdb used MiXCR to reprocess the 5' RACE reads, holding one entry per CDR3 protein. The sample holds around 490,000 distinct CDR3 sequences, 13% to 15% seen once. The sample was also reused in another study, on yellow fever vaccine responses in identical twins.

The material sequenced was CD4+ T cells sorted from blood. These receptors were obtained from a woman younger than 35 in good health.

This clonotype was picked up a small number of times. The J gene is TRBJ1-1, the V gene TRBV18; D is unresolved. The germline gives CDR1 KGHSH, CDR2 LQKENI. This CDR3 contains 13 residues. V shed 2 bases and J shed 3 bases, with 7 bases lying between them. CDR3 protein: CASSPSMDTEAFF. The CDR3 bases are TGTGCCAGCTCACCATCAATGGACACTGAAGCTTTCTTT.

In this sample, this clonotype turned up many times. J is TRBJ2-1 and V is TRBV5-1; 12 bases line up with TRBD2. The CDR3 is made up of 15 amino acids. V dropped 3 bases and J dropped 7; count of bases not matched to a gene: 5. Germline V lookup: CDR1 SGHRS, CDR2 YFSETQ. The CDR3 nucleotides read TGCGCCAGCAGCTCGACTAGCGGGGGCATGAATGAGCAGTTCTTC. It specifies CASSSTSGGMNEQFF.

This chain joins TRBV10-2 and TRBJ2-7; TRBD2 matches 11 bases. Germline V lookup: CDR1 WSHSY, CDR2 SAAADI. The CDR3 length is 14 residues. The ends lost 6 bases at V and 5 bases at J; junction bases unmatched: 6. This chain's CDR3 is CASRRTSGSHEQYV. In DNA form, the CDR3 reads TGCGCCAGCAGGAGGACTAGCGGGTCCCACGAGCAGTACGTC.

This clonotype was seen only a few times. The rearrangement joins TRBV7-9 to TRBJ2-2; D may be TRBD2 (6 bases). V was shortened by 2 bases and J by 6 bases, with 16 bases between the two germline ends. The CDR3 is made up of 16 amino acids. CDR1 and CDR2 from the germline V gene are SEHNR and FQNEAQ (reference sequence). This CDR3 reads CASSLSGGLRAGELFF. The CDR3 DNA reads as TGTGCCAGCAGCTTATCAGGAGGGTTACGTGCCGGGGAGCTGTTTTTT.

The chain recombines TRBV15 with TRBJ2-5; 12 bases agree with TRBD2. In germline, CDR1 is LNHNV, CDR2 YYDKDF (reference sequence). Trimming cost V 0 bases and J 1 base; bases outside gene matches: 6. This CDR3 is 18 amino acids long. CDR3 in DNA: TGTGCCACCAGCAGAGATCTAGCGGGAGGGCCCTCCCAAGAGACCCAGTACTTC. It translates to CATSRDLAGGPSQETQYF. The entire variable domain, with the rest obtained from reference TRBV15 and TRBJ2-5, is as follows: DAMVIQNPRYQVTQFGKPVTLSCSQTLNHNVMYWYQQKSSQAPKLLFHYYDKDFNNEADTPDNFQSRRPNTSFCFLDIRSPGLGDTAMYLCATSRDLAGGPSQETQYFGPGTRLLVL.

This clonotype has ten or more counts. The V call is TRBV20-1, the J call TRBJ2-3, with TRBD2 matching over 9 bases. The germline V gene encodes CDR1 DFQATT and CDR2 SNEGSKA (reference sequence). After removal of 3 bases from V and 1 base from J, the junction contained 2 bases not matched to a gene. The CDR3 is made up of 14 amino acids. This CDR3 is CSARVAGGTDTQYF. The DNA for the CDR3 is TGCAGTGCTAGGGTAGCGGGGGGCACAGATACGCAGTATTTT.

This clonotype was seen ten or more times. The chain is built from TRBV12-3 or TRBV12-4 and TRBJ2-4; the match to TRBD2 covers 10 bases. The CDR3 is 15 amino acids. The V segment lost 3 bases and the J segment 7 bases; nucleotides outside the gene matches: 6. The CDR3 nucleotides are TGTGCCAGCAGTTTTGGAGCGGGAGGGGGGAACATTCAGTACTTC. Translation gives CASSFGAGGGNIQYF.

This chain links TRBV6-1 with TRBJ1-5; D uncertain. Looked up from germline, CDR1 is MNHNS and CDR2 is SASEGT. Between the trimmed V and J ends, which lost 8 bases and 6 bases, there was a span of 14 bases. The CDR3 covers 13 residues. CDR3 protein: CASATGRGQPQHF. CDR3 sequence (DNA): TGTGCCAGCGCGACGGGGAGAGGTCAGCCCCAGCATTTT.

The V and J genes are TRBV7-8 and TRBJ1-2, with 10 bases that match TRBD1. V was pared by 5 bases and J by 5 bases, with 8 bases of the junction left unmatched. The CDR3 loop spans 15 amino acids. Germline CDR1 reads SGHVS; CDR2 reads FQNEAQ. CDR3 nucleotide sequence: TGTGCCAGCAGCCCCGGGACAGGGGACCCTTATGGCTACACCTTC. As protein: CASSPGTGDPYGYTF. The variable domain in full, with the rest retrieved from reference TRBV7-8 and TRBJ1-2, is GAGVSQSPRYKVAKRGQDVALRCDPISGHVSLFWYQQALGQGPEFLTYFQNEAQLDKSGLPSDRFFAERPEGSVSTLKIQRTQQEDSAVYLCASSPGTGDPYGYTFGSGTRLTVV.

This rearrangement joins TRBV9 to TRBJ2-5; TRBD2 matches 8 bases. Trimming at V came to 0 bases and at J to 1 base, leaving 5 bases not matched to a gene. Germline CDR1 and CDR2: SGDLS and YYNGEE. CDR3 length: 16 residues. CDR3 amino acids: CASSVAPGGLQETQYF. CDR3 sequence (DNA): TGTGCCAGCAGCGTAGCTCCGGGAGGGCTCCAAGAGACCCAGTACTTC.

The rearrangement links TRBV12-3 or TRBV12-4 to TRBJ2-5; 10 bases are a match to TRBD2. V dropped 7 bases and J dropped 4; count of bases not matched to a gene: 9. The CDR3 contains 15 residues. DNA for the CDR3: TGTGCCAGCATGAGATCTAGCGGGAGCCCAGAGACCCAGTACTTC. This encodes CASMRSSGSPETQYF.

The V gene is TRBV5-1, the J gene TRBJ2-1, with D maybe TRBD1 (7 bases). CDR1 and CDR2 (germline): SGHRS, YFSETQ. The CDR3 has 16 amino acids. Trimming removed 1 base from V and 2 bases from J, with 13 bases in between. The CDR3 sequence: CASSLTQGGAYNEQFF. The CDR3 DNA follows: TGCGCCAGCAGCTTGACCCAGGGGGGCGCCTACAATGAGCAGTTCTTC.

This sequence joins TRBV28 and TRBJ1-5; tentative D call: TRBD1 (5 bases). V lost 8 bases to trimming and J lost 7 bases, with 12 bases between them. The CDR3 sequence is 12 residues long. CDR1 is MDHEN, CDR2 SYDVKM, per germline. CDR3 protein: CASGVGQQPQHF. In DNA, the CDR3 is TGTGCCAGCGGGGTGGGGCAACAGCCCCAGCATTTT.

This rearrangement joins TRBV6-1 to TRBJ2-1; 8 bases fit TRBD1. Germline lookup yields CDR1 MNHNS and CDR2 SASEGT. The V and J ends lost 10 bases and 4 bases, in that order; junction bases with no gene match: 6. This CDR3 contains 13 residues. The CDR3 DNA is TGTGCCACCTCGCGGACAGGGTACAATGAGCAGTTCTTC. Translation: CATSRTGYNEQFF.

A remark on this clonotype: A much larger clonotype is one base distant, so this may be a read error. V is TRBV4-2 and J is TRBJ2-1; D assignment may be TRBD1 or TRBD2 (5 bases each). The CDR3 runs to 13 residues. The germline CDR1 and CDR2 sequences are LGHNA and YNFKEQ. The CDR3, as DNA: TGTGCCATCAGCCCCGGGGCTTACAATGAGCAGTTCTTC. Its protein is CAISPGAYNEQFF.

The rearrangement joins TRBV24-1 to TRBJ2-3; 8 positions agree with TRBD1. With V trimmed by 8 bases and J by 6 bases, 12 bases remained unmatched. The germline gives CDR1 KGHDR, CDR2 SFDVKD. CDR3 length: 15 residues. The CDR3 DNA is TGTGCCACCAACCAGGGGGCGAGTTTGTCGGATACGCAGTATTTT. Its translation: CATNQGASLSDTQYF.

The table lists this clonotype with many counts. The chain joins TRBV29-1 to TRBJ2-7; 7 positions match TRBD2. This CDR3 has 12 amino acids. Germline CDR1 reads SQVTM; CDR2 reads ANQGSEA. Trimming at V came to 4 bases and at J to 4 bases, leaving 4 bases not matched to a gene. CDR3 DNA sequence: TGCAGCGTTGGGGGGGGGGTTTACGAGCAGTACTTC. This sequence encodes CSVGGGVYEQYF.

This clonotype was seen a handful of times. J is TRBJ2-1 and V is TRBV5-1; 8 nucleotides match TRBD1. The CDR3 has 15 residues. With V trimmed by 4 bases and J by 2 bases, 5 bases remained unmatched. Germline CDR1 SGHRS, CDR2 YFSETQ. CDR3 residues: CASSRSGQAYNEQFF. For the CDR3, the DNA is TGCGCCAGCAGCCGATCGGGACAGGCCTACAATGAGCAGTTCTTC.

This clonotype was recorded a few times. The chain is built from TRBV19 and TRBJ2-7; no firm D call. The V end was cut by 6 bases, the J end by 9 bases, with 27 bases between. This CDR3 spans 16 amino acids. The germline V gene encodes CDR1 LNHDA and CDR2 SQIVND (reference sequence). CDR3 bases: TGTGCCAGTAGCCTTGAGGCGTCGGATCCCCCGTGGGGGCAGTACTTC. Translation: CASSLEASDPPWGQYF.

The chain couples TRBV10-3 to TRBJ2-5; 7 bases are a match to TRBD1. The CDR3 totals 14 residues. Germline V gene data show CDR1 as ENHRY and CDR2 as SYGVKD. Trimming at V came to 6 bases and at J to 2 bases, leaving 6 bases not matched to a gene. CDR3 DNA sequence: TGTGCCATCAGCTTCAGGGGGTTACAAGAGACCCAGTACTTC. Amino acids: CAISFRGLQETQYF.

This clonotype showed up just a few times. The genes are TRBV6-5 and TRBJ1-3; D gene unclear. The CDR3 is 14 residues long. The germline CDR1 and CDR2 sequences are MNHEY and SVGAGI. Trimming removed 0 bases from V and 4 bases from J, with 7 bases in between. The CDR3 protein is CASSYSSLGNTIYF. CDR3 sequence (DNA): TGTGCCAGCAGTTACTCGAGTCTCGGAAACACCATATATTTT.

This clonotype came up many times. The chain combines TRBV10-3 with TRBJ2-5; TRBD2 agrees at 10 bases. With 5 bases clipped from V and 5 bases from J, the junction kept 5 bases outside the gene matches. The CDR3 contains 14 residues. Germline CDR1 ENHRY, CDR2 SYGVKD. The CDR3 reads CAISTSGGAETQYF. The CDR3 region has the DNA TGTGCCATCAGTACGAGCGGGGGGGCGGAGACCCAGTACTTC.

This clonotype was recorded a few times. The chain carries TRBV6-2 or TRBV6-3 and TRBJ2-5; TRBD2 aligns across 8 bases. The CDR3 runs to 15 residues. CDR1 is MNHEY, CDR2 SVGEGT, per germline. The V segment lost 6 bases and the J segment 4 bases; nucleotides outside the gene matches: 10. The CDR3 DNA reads TGTGCCAGCAGCCGGAATCGGGGGGGCGGAGAGACCCAGTACTTC. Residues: CASSRNRGGGETQYF.

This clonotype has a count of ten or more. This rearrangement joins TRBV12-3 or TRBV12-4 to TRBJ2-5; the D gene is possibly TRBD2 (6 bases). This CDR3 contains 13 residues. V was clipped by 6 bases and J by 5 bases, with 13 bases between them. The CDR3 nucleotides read TGTGCCAGCAGGGGGAGGCTGGGGGAGACCCAGTACTTC. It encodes CASRGRLGETQYF.

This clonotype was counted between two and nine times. This CDR3 is CASLPAQRGWKTQYF. The DNA of the CDR3 is TGTGCCAGCCTCCCAGCGCAGCGGGGGTGGAAGACCCAGTACTTC. The chain recombines TRBV3-1 with TRBJ2-5, with 8 bases matching TRBD2. V lost 8 bases to trimming and J lost 6 bases; unmatched junction nucleotides: 14. The CDR3 runs 15 residues. From germline, CDR1 is LGHDT and CDR2 YNNKEL (reference sequence).